This TCR beta chain was documented in a study of T cell changes during pregnancy in multiple sclerosis. Assay used: immunoSEQ multiplex PCR; TCRdb lists only in-frame clones, some missing. The data show around 36,000 clones, with over 75% seen just once and 0.43% held by the top ten. The V and J ends lost 0 bases and 4 bases, in that order; junction bases with no gene match: 4. CDR1 SGHKS and CDR2 YYEKEE come from the germline V gene (reference sequence). The CDR3 consists of 15 residues. This chain links TRBV5-5 with TRBJ1-1; 9 positions match TRBD1. Material: CD4+ T cells from peripheral blood mononuclear cells, obtained in the third trimester of pregnancy. The clonotype comes from a female donor with multiple sclerosis, enrolled in a pregnancy study. The CDR3 region has the DNA TGTGCCAGCAGCTTGGGGGACAGGGTGGTCACTGAAGCTTTCTTT. The encoded protein is CASSLGDRVVTEAFF.